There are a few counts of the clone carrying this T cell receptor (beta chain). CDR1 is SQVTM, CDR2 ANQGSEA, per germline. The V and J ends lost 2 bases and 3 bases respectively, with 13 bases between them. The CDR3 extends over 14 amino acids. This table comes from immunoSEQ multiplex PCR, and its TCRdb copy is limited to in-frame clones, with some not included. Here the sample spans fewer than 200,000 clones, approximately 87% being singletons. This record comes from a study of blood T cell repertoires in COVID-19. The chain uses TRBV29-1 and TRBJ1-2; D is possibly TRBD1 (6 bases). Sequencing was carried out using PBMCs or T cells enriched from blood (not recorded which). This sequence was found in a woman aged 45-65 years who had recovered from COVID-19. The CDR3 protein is CSVEPAGADYGYTF. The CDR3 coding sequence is TGCAGCGTTGAACCGGCAGGGGCGGACTATGGCTACACCTTC.